This entry is about one T cell receptor (beta chain). Its antigen is as yet unknown. CDR1 and CDR2 from the germline V gene are ENHRY and SYGVKD. This CDR3 region has 15 residues. Trimming took 2 bases from V and 0 from J; bases not matched to a gene: 2. For TCR beta, libraries came from quantitative 5'-RACE with molecular barcodes. TCRdb itself ran the 5' RACE reads through MiXCR, one entry per CDR3 protein. The sample includes about 220,000 distinct CDR3 sequences, about 7.3% of them seen just once. These data are taken from a study of CD8 T cells in ankylosing spondylitis. Findings and caveats of the study: It appeared that ankylosing spondylitis blood was characterized by a TCR beta motif of several highly homologous variants. From matched ankylosing spondylitis synovial fluid, disease-linked clones were reportedly recovered at significantly enriched levels. Disease-linked clones had a CD8+ phenotype and relatively low frequency in peripheral blood.

The sequence derives from a male donor with ankylosing spondylitis. The V and J genes are TRBV10-3 and TRBJ2-3, with TRBD1 matching 7 bases. Sequenced sample: blood, either unsorted or a sorted T cell fraction (not recorded which). CDR3 sequence: CAISENRGSTDTQYF. The CDR3 region has the DNA TGTGCCATCAGTGAGAACAGGGGTAGCACAGATACGCAGTATTTT.